The present entry profiles one T cell receptor (beta chain) with its context. This sample was taken from a study of blood T cell repertoires in COVID-19. Background on the study: Acute-phase and convalescent COVID-19 samples originated in the United States, Italy and Spain. T cells, B-cell-depleted T cells, or PBMCs provided the cDNA or gDNA that served as material.

Data came from immunoSEQ multiplex PCR; TCRdb stores just in-frame clones and leaves some out. Of 150,000 to 200,000 clones listed, 80% to 85% are singletons. This sequence originates from a woman at least 80 years old with active or convalescent COVID-19. The sample was peripheral blood.

The CDR3 loop reads CASSMSSGGGPQHF. DNA of the CDR3: TGTGCCAGTAGTATGAGTTCCGGGGGAGGTCCCCAGCATTTT. The genes are TRBV19 and TRBJ1-5; tentative D call: TRBD1 (5 bases). Germline V CDR1 and CDR2: LNHDA, SQIVND (reference sequence). The CDR3 spans 14 residues. V dropped 3 bases and J dropped 10 bases, with 16 bases sitting between them.